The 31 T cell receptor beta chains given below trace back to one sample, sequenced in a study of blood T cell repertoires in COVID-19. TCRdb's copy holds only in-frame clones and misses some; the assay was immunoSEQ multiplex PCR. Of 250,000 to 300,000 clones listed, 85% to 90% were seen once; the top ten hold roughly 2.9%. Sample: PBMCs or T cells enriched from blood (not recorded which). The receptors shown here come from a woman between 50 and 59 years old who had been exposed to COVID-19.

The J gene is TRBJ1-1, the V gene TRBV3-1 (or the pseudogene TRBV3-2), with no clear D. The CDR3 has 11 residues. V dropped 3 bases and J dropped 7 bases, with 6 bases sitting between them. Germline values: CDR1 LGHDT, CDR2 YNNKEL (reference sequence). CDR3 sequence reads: CASSQGLEAFF. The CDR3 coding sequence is TGTGCCAGCAGCCAGGGCCTTGAAGCTTTCTTT.

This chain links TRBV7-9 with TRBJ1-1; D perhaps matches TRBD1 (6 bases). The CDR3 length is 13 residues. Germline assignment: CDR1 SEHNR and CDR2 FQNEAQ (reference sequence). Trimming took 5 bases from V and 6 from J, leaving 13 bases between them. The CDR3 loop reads CASSMTGLAEAFF. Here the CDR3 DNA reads TGTGCCAGCAGCATGACAGGCCTGGCTGAAGCTTTCTTT.

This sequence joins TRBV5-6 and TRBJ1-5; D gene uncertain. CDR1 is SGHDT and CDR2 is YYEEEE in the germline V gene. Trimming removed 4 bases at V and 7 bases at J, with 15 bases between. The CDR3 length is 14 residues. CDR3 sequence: CASSSYAPGQPQHF. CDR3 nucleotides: TGTGCCAGCAGCAGCTACGCACCGGGGCAGCCCCAGCATTTT. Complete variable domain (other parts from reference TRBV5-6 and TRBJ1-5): DAGVTQSPTHLIKTRGQQVTLRCSPKSGHDTVSWYQQALGQGPQFIFQYYEEEERQRGNFPDRFSGHQFPNYSSELNVNALLLGDSALYLCASSSYAPGQPQHFGDGTRLSIL.

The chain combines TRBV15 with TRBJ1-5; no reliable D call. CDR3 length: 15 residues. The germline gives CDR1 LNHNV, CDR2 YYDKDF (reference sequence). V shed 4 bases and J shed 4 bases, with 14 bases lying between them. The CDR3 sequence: CATSTVQVLNQPQHF. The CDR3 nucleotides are TGTGCCACCAGCACCGTCCAGGTCCTTAATCAGCCCCAGCATTTT.

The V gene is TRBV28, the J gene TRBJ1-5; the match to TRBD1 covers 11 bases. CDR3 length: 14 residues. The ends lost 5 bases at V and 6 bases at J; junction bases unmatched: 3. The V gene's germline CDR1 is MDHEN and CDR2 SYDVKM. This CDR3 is CASSAGTGGQPQHF. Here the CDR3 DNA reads TGTGCCAGCAGTGCCGGGACAGGGGGTCAGCCCCAGCATTTT.

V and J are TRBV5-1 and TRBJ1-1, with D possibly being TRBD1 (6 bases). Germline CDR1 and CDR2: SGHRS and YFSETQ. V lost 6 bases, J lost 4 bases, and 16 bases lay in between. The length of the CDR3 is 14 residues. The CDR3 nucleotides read TGCGCCAGCACGGTAACAGGGATGAGCACTGAAGCTTTCTTT. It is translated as CASTVTGMSTEAFF.

The CDR3 nucleotides read TGTGCCAGCAGCCTTCGGACACACTATGGCTACACCTTC. Residues: CASSLRTHYGYTF. The rearrangement links TRBV6-5 to TRBJ1-2; TRBD1 is a possible D gene (5 bases). This CDR3 is built from 13 residues. V was cut by 6 bases and J by 3 bases, with 11 bases left in between. The germline V gene encodes CDR1 MNHEY and CDR2 SVGAGI.

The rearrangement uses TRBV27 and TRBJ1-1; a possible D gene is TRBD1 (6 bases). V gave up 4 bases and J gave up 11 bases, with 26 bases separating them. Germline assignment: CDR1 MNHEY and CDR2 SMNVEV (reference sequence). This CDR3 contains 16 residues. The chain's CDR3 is CASSYRTATVPRPAFF. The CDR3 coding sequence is TGTGCCAGCAGTTACCGGACAGCGACAGTCCCCCGGCCCGCTTTCTTT.

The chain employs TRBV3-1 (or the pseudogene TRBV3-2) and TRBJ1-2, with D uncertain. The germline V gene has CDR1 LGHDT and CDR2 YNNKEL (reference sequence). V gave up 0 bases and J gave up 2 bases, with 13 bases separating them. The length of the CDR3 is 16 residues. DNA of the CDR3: TGTGCCAGCAGCCAAGATTTGGCTACTACCAACTATGGCTACACCTTC. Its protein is CASSQDLATTNYGYTF.

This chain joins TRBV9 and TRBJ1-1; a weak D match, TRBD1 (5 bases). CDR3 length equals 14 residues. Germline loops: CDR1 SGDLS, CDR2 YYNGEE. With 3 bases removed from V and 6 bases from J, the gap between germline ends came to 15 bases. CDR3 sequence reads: CASSEGYHGAEAFF. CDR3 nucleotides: TGTGCCAGCAGCGAGGGGTACCACGGCGCTGAAGCTTTCTTT.

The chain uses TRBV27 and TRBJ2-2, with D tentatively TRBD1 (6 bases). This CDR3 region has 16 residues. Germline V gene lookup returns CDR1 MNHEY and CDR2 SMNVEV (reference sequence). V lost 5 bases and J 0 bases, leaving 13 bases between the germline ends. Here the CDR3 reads CASSPLKGANTGELFF. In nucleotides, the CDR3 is TGTGCCAGCAGTCCCCTAAAGGGGGCGAACACCGGGGAGCTGTTTTTT.

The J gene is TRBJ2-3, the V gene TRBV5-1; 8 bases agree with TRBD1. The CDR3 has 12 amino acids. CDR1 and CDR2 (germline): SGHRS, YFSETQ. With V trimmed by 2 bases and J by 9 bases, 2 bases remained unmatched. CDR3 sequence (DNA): TGCGCCAGCAGCTTAGGACAGGGAACGCAGTATTTT. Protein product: CASSLGQGTQYF.

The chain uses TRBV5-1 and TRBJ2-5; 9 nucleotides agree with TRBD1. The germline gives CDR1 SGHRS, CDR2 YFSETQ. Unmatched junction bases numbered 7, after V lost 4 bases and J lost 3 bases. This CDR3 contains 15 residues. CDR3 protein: CASSPGTGTEETQYF. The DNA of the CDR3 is TGCGCCAGCAGCCCCGGGACAGGGACCGAAGAGACCCAGTACTTC.

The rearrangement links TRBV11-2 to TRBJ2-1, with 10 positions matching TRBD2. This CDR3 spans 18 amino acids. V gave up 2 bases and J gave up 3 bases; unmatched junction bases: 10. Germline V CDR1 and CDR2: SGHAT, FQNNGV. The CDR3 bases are TGTGCCAGCAGCTTATCCATAACTAGCGGGGATTACTACAATGAGCAGTTCTTC. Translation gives CASSLSITSGDYYNEQFF.

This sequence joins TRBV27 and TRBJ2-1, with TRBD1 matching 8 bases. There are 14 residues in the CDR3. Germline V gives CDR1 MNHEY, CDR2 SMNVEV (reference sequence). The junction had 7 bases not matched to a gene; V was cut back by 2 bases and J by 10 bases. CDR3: CASSLVDRVGEQFF. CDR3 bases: TGTGCCAGCAGTTTAGTGGACAGGGTTGGCGAGCAGTTCTTC.

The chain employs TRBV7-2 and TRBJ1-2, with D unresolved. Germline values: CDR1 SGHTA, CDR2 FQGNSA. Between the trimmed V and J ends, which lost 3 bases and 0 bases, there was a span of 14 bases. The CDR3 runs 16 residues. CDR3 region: CASSLDGRGPNYGYTF. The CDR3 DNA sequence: TGTGCCAGCAGCTTGGATGGCCGAGGTCCTAACTATGGCTACACCTTC.

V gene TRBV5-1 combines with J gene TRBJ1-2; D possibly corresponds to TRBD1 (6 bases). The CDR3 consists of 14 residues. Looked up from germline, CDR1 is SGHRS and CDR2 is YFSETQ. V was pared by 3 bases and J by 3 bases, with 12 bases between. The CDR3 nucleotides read TGCGCCAGCAGCTCGGGGGGCGCCTACTATGGCTACACCTTC. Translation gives CASSSGGAYYGYTF.

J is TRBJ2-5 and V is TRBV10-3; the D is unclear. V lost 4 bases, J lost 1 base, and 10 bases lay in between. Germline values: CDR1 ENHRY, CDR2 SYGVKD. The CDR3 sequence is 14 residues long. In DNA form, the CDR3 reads TGTGCCATCAGTGGGTTGGGCCTCCAAGAGACCCAGTACTTC. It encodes CAISGLGLQETQYF.

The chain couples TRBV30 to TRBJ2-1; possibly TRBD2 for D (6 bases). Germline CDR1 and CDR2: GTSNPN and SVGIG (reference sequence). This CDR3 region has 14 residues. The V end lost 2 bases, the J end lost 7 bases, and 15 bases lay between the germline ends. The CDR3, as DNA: TGTGCCTGGAGTCCCCCCCTCGCGGGAAATGAGCAGTTCTTC. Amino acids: CAWSPPLAGNEQFF.

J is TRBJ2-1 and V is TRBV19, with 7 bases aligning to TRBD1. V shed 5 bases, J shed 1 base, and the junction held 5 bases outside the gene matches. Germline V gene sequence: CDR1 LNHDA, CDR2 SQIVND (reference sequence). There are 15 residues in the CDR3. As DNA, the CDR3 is TGTGCCAGTAGTCACAGGGGAATTTCCTACAATGAGCAGTTCTTC. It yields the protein CASSHRGISYNEQFF.

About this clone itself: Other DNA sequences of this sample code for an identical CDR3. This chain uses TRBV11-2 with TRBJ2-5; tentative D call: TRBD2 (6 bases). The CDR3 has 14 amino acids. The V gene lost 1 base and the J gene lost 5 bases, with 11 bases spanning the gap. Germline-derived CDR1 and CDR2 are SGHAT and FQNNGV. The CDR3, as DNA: TGTGCCAGCAGCTTAGGGGGGGTCCAGGAGACCCAGTACTTC. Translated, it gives CASSLGGVQETQYF.

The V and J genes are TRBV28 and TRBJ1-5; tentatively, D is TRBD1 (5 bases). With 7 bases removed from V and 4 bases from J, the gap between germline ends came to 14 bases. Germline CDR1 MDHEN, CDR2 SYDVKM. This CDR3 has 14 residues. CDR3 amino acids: CASIGGARNQPQHF. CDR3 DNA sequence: TGTGCCAGCATTGGAGGGGCGAGGAATCAGCCCCAGCATTTT. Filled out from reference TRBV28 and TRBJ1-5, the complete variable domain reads DVKVTQSSRYLVKRTGEKVFLECVQDMDHENMFWYRQDPGLGLRLIYFSYDVKMKEKGDIPEGYSVSREKKERFSLILESASTNQTSMYLCASIGGARNQPQHFGDGTRLSIL.

The CDR3 reads CASSLYRDRGGSEQFF. For the CDR3, the DNA is TGTGCCAGCAGTTTATACCGGGACAGGGGCGGTTCGGAGCAGTTCTTC. V gene TRBV28 combines with J gene TRBJ2-1, with 10 bases matching TRBD1. The V gene end was trimmed by 1 base and the J gene end by 10 bases; junction bases not matched to a gene: 10. The CDR3 has 16 amino acids. CDR1 and CDR2 from the germline V gene are MDHEN and SYDVKM.

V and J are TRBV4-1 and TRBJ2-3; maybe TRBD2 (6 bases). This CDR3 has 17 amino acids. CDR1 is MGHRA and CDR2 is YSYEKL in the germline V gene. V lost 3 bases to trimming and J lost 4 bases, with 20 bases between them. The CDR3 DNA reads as TGCGCCAGCAGCCAGGACGGGACTTTTCAGGGAGCAGATACGCAGTATTTT. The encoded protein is CASSQDGTFQGADTQYF.

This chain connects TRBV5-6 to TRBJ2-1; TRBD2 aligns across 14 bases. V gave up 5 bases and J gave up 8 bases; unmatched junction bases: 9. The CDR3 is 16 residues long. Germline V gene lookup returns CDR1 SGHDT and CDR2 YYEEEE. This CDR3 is CASRRGLAGAWDEQFF. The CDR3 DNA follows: TGTGCCAGCAGAAGGGGACTAGCGGGGGCCTGGGATGAGCAGTTCTTC.

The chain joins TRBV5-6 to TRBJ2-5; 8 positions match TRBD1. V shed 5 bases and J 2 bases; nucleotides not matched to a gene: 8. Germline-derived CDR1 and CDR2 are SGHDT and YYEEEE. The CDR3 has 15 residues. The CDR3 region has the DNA TGTGCCAGCAGATACGACAGGGGTCTTCAAGAGACCCAGTACTTC. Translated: CASRYDRGLQETQYF.

Here the CDR3 reads CASSPSRRGSGYTF. The CDR3, as DNA: TGTGCCAGCAGCCCGAGTAGGAGGGGCAGTGGCTACACCTTC. The gene calls are TRBV5-4 and TRBJ1-2; D might be TRBD1 (5 bases). This CDR3 region has 14 residues. Trimming pared 4 bases from V and 7 bases from J, leaving 17 bases between. Germline CDR1 reads SGHNT; CDR2 reads YYREEE (reference sequence).

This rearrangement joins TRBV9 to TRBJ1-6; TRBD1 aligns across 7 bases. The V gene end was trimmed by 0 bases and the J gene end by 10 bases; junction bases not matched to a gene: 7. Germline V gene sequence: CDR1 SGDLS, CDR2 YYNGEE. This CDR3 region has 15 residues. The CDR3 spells CASSVDATGRSPLHF. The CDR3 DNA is TGTGCCAGCAGCGTAGATGCGACAGGGAGATCACCCCTCCACTTT.

CDR3 DNA: TGTGCCAGCAGCGTAATGGGAACTACAGGGGCGGGGAACACTGAAGCTTTCTTT. It is translated as CASSVMGTTGAGNTEAFF. The chain carries TRBV9 and TRBJ1-1; 7 bases are shared with TRBD1. CDR1 and CDR2 from the germline V gene are SGDLS and YYNGEE. The CDR3 spans 18 residues. V shed 1 base and J 1 base; nucleotides not matched to a gene: 13.

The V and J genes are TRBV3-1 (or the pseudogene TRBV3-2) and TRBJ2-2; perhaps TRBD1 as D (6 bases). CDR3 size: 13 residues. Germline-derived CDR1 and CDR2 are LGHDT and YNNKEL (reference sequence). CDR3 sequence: CATRGGATGELFF. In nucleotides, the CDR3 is TGTGCGACCAGGGGTGGGGCCACCGGGGAGCTGTTTTTT.

This CDR3 is CASSTRTSVSDTQYF. CDR3 DNA sequence: TGTGCCAGTAGTACCCGGACATCCGTATCAGATACGCAGTATTTT. The rearrangement joins TRBV19 to TRBJ2-3; weak D call: TRBD1 (5 bases). Looked up from germline, CDR1 is LNHDA and CDR2 is SQIVND (reference sequence). CDR3 length: 15 residues. V was trimmed by 4 bases and J by 4 bases, leaving 15 bases between them.